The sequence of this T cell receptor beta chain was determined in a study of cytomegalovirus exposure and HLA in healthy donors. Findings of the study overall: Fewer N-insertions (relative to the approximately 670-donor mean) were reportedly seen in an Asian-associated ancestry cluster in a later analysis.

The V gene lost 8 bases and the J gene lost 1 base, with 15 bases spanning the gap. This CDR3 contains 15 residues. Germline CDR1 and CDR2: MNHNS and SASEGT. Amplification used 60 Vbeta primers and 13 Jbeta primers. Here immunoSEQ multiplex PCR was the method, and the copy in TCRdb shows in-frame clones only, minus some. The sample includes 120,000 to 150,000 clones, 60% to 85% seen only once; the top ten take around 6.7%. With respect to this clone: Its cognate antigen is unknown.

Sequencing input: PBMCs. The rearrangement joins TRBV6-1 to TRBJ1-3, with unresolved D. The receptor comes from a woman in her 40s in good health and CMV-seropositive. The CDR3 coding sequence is TGTGCCAGCCGCGGGGAAATATCATCTGGAAACACCATATATTTT. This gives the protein CASRGEISSGNTIYF.